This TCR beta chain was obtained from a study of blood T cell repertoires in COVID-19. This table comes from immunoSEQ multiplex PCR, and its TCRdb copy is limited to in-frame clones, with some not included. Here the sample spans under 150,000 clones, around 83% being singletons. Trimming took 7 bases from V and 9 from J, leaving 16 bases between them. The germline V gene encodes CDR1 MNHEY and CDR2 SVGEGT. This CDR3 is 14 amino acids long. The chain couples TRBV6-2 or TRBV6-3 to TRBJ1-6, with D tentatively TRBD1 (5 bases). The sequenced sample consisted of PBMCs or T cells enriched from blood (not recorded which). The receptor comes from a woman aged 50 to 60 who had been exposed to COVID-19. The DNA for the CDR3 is TGTGCCAGCAACCCCAGGGCTCTGGGTTCACCCCTCCACTTT. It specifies CASNPRALGSPLHF.